This entry lists 13 T cell receptor beta chains sequenced from one sample in a study of cytomegalovirus exposure and HLA in healthy donors. 60 Vbeta and 13 Jbeta primers were used in PCR. The protocol was immunoSEQ multiplex PCR, while the TCRdb copy is restricted to in-frame clones and leaves out a portion. Of some 190,000 clones listed, approximately 73% are singletons. The material sequenced was PBMCs. The receptors here all came from a woman aged 25 to 39 in good health and CMV-seropositive.

The chain carries TRBV7-6 and TRBJ2-2; weak D call: TRBD1 (5 bases). The CDR3 runs to 14 residues. Trimming shortened V by 7 bases and J by 6 bases, and 15 bases separated the two germline ends. Germline loops: CDR1 SGHVS, CDR2 FNYEAQ. The CDR3 DNA is TGTGCCAGCAAAGGCAGGGCTGGGGCCGGGGAGCTGTTTTTT. Translating it yields CASKGRAGAGELFF.

This sequence joins TRBV5-8 and TRBJ1-3, with TRBD1 matching 7 bases. The CDR3 is made up of 13 amino acids. The V segment lost 4 bases and the J segment 10 bases; nucleotides outside the gene matches: 8. CDR1 SGHTS and CDR2 YDEGEE come from the germline V gene. CDR3 protein: CASSLRQGRTIYF. The DNA of the CDR3 is TGTGCCAGCAGCCTTCGACAGGGAAGGACCATATATTTT.

In its sample, this clone was seen once. This rearrangement joins TRBV6-1 to TRBJ1-5; perhaps TRBD1 as D (6 bases). The CDR3 totals 14 residues. V was pared by 5 bases and J by 5 bases, with 13 bases between. The germline gives CDR1 MNHNS, CDR2 SASEGT. The CDR3 reads CASSLRTVYQPQHF. CDR3 DNA sequence: TGTGCCAGCAGTCTCCGGACAGTCTATCAGCCCCAGCATTTT.

The rearrangement joins TRBV18 to TRBJ2-3, with 12 bases fitting TRBD2. CDR1 and CDR2 from the germline V gene are KGHSH and LQKENI. The V and J ends lost 2 bases and 3 bases, in that order; junction bases with no gene match: 3. The CDR3 length is 16 residues. This CDR3 reads CASSPRTSGATDTQYF. Written as DNA, the CDR3 is TGTGCCAGCTCACCAAGGACTAGCGGGGCTACAGATACGCAGTATTTT.

This clone was observed a few times. This chain links TRBV10-3 with TRBJ1-5; D not certain. CDR1 and CDR2 from the germline V gene are ENHRY and SYGVKD. V shed 0 bases and J shed 3 bases, with 6 bases lying between them. The CDR3 consists of 14 residues. The CDR3 coding sequence is TGTGCCATCAGTGAGTCGAGGGCCAATCAGCCCCAGCATTTT. Translating gives CAISESRANQPQHF.

V gene TRBV15 combines with J gene TRBJ2-5; D possibly corresponds to TRBD2 (6 bases). Germline V CDR1 and CDR2: LNHNV, YYDKDF (reference sequence). This CDR3 contains 13 residues. V gave up 5 bases and J gave up 2 bases, with 9 bases separating them. In DNA, the CDR3 is TGTGCCACCAGCGGCGGGATTCAAGAGACCCAGTACTTC. This encodes CATSGGIQETQYF.

The chain uses TRBV7-2 and TRBJ1-5; D may be TRBD1 (6 bases). The CDR3 extends over 16 amino acids. The germline V gene has CDR1 SGHTA and CDR2 FQGNSA. Between the trimmed V and J ends, which lost 5 bases and 0 bases, there was a span of 14 bases. CDR3 residues: CASSPEQGYSNQPQHF. CDR3 bases: TGTGCCAGCAGCCCTGAACAGGGATATAGCAATCAGCCCCAGCATTTT.

The chain combines TRBV6-1 with TRBJ1-2, with D perhaps TRBD1 (6 bases). The CDR3 covers 12 residues. Per germline, CDR1 MNHNS and CDR2 SASEGT. Deletions cut 3 bases from V and 8 bases from J, with 10 bases between. CDR3 sequence (DNA): TGTGCCAGCAGTGAGGCAGGGGACGGCTACACCTTC. As protein: CASSEAGDGYTF.

The chain carries TRBV7-2 and TRBJ1-6, with D unresolved. V shed 0 bases and J shed 13 bases, with 7 bases lying between them. The CDR3 extends over 12 amino acids. Germline V CDR1 and CDR2: SGHTA, FQGNSA. CDR3 DNA: TGTGCCAGCAGCTTAGCCCAGGCCCCCCTCCACTTT. This gives the protein CASSLAQAPLHF.

The rearrangement joins TRBV19 to TRBJ2-7, with D possibly being TRBD2 (7 bases). The CDR3 extends over 16 amino acids. CDR1 is LNHDA, CDR2 SQIVND, per germline (reference sequence). V shed 6 bases and J shed 5 bases, with 23 bases lying between them. The CDR3 here is CASRYRGGASGDEQYF. The CDR3 bases are TGTGCCAGTAGGTATCGTGGGGGGGCTAGTGGGGACGAGCAGTACTTC.

The chain joins TRBV10-3 to TRBJ2-7; 9 nucleotides agree with TRBD1. Losses at the gene ends were 6 bases for V and 1 base for J; bases not matched to a gene: 4. CDR1 is ENHRY, CDR2 SYGVKD, per germline. The CDR3 sequence is 14 residues long. DNA of the CDR3: TGTGCCATCAGCGCGGGACAGGGATCCTACGAGCAGTACTTC. The encoded protein is CAISAGQGSYEQYF.

The chain employs TRBV19 and TRBJ1-2; D is perhaps TRBD1 (6 bases). The CDR3 has 16 residues. Germline CDR1 is LNHDA and CDR2 is SQIVND (reference sequence). Trimming removed 7 bases from V and 4 bases from J, with 22 bases in between. The CDR3 protein is CASTKGPTGASYGYTF. The CDR3 coding sequence is TGTGCCAGTACCAAGGGACCGACAGGCGCTTCCTATGGCTACACCTTC.

This chain joins TRBV5-4 and TRBJ2-4, with 7 bases fitting TRBD1. Trimming took 0 bases from V and 5 from J; bases not matched to a gene: 2. This CDR3 has 14 amino acids. Germline values: CDR1 SGHNT, CDR2 YYREEE (reference sequence). Here the CDR3 reads CASSLGDRQNIQYF. CDR3 DNA: TGTGCCAGCAGCTTGGGGGACAGACAAAACATTCAGTACTTC.